The 2 T cell receptor beta chains listed next were all sequenced from one sample in a study of T cells after somatic rescue of genetic block. Method: immunoSEQ multiplex PCR; TCRdb's copy keeps in-frame clones and lacks some. This table has 12,000 to 15,000 clones, 71% appearing once. Sequenced material: peripheral blood mononuclear cells (PBMCs). All receptors derive from a man younger than 30.

The chain carries TRBV2 and TRBJ1-5; D is uncertain. Germline CDR1 reads SNHLY; CDR2 reads FYNNEI. V was clipped by 7 bases and J by 4 bases, with 17 bases between them. The CDR3 sequence is 15 residues long. For the CDR3, the DNA is TGTGCCAGCACCCCCCCAGGACTGCCTAATCAGCCCCAGCATTTT. It translates to CASTPPGLPNQPQHF.

In its sample, this clone was seen once. The genes are TRBV27 and TRBJ2-7, with 7 bases matching TRBD2. CDR3 size: 15 residues. Germline-derived CDR1 and CDR2 are MNHEY and SMNVEV (reference sequence). J was trimmed by 7 bases and V by 6 bases; bases with no gene match: 15. For the CDR3, the DNA is TGTGCCAGCAGCTCTAGCGGTCCGACCCTAGGAGAGCAGTACTTC. It translates to CASSSSGPTLGEQYF.